One sample yielded the 8 T cell receptor beta chains listed below, sequenced in a study of PD-L1 blockade in urothelial cancer. The table came from immunoSEQ multiplex PCR; TCRdb's copy has only in-frame clones and leaves some out. Of over 75,000 clones detected, approximately 81% appear once; the ten largest clones hold approximately 15%. Indicated time point: pretreatment peripheral blood. Sequenced material: PBMCs, taken around atezolizumab (anti-PD-L1) treatment. Receptors originate from a man between 60 and 75 years old with urothelial cancer.

The V and J genes are TRBV2 and TRBJ1-5; no firm D call. The V end lost 3 bases, the J end lost 4 bases, and 13 bases lay between the germline ends. The CDR3 has 15 amino acids. Germline V lookup: CDR1 SNHLY, CDR2 FYNNEI. The CDR3 region is CASSDRGYGNQPQHF. The CDR3 region has the DNA TGTGCCAGCAGTGATCGGGGATATGGGAATCAGCCCCAGCATTTT.

The chain has TRBV19 and TRBJ1-5; 9 bases are shared with TRBD1. Germline lookup yields CDR1 LNHDA and CDR2 SQIVND (reference sequence). After removal of 0 bases from V and 4 bases from J, the junction contained 4 bases not matched to a gene. The CDR3 length is 16 residues. DNA of the CDR3: TGTGCCAGTAGTATAGAGGGACAGGGAGCAAATCAGCCCCAGCATTTT. As protein: CASSIEGQGANQPQHF.

This clone came up a few times. The CDR3 DNA sequence: TGTGCCAGCAACCCCGGGGCGGGACTTAACTATGGCTACACCTTC. Translation gives CASNPGAGLNYGYTF. The chain carries TRBV6-1 and TRBJ1-2, with D possibly being TRBD1 (5 bases). From germline, CDR1 is MNHNS and CDR2 SASEGT. The ends were cut back, 7 bases at V and 1 base at J, with 16 bases in the middle. The CDR3 is 15 amino acids.

In this sample, this clone is medium-sized. The J gene is TRBJ1-2, the V gene TRBV19, with D possibly TRBD1 on 5 matching bases. Germline CDR1 reads LNHDA; CDR2 reads SQIVND (reference sequence). V lost 4 bases and J lost 6, with 18 bases in between. The CDR3 has 15 residues. CDR3 protein: CASSTESFWGDGYTF. CDR3 nucleotides: TGTGCCAGTAGTACCGAATCCTTTTGGGGGGATGGCTACACCTTC.

The chain carries TRBV11-2 and TRBJ2-5; 9 bases fit TRBD1. Germline assignment: CDR1 SGHAT and CDR2 FQNNGV. This CDR3 spans 16 amino acids. Trimming at V came to 4 bases and at J to 5 bases, leaving 11 bases not matched to a gene. This CDR3 is CASSSPPTGGAETQYF. DNA of the CDR3: TGTGCCAGCAGCTCCCCGCCCACAGGGGGCGCGGAGACCCAGTACTTC. Using reference TRBV11-2 and TRBJ2-5 for the parts outside the CDR3, the full variable domain is EAGVAQSPRYKIIEKRQSVAFWCNPISGHATLYWYQQILGQGPKLLIQFQNNGVVDDSQLPKDRFSAERLKGVDSTLKIQPAKLEDSAVYLCASSSPPTGGAETQYFGPGTRLLVL.

The genes are TRBV6-4 and TRBJ1-1; D is undetermined. Looked up from germline, CDR1 is MRHNA and CDR2 is SNTAGT. The CDR3 has 13 amino acids. Trimming cost V 5 bases and J 1 base, with 8 bases left between them. The DNA for the CDR3 is TGTGCCAGCAGTTCCGAGAGGAACACTGAAGCTTTCTTT. The encoded protein is CASSSERNTEAFF.

The V and J genes are TRBV30 and TRBJ1-5, with unresolved D. The CDR3 is 17 amino acids. With 0 bases removed from V and 2 bases from J, the gap between germline ends came to 17 bases. Germline CDR1 reads GTSNPN; CDR2 reads SVGIG (reference sequence). The CDR3 DNA reads as TGTGCCTGGAGTGTCGGCCAGGCAAGATGGGGCAATCAGCCCCAGCATTTT. Encoded protein: CAWSVGQARWGNQPQHF.

V is TRBV18 and J is TRBJ1-3; D is possibly TRBD1 (6 bases). Germline V gene lookup returns CDR1 KGHSH and CDR2 LQKENI. The CDR3 has 15 amino acids. V dropped 10 bases and J dropped 0 bases, with 16 bases sitting between them. In nucleotides, the CDR3 is TGTGCCACCGAAGGGGGAACCCGCTCTGGAAACACCATATATTTT. It encodes CATEGGTRSGNTIYF.